A selection of T cell receptor beta chains follows, all from one sample in a study of cytomegalovirus exposure and HLA in healthy donors. Method: immunoSEQ multiplex PCR; TCRdb's copy keeps in-frame clones and lacks some. Among roughly 220,000 clones listed, about four fifths were seen once. The material sequenced was PBMCs. The receptors come from a man younger than 40 in good health and CMV-seronegative. Each CDR3 is given with its conserved first and last residue. Fields, in order: clone size, V gene, D gene, J gene, CDR3 protein, CDR3 DNA. The D gene is left open where the match is weak. Size values are once, few and many counts, or a class for expanded clones, and some rows have none.

-	TRBV28	-	TRBJ1-5	CASSFMGSTFNQPQHF	TGTGCCAGCAGTTTCATGGGCAGCACATTCAATCAGCCCCAGCATTTT
-	TRBV2	-	TRBJ2-7	CASSVINRATEEQYF	TGTGCCAGCAGCGTCATTAACAGGGCGACGGAGGAGCAGTACTTC
-	TRBV18	-	TRBJ1-2	CASSRGETEYGYTF	TGTGCCAGCTCACGAGGAGAGACAGAGTATGGCTACACCTTC
-	TRBV4-1	TRBD2	TRBJ2-5	CASSQEESGVQETQYF	TGCGCCAGCAGCCAAGAGGAGAGCGGGGTCCAAGAGACCCAGTACTTC
-	TRBV6-6	TRBD2	TRBJ2-3	CASSHSRGGGDTQYF	TGTGCCAGCAGTCACTCTCGCGGGGGGGGTGATACGCAGTATTTT
-	TRBV29-1	-	TRBJ1-2	CSVLTTDLYGYTF	TGCAGCGTCCTAACAACAGATCTCTATGGCTACACCTTC
-	TRBV25-1	TRBD2	TRBJ2-3	CASSEFAGGTDTQYF	TGTGCCAGCAGTGAGTTTGCGGGGGGCACAGATACGCAGTATTTT
-	TRBV9	TRBD2	TRBJ2-6	CASSVAGTSGGPLSGASVLTF	TGTGCCAGCAGCGTAGCTGGGACTAGCGGGGGGCCCCTCTCTGGGGCCAGCGTCCTGACTTTC
once	TRBV27	TRBD2	TRBJ2-1	CASTNSGGDYNEQFF	TGTGCCAGCACCAATAGCGGGGGAGACTACAATGAGCAGTTCTTC
few	TRBV19	-	TRBJ1-5	CASSIDLPGSNQPQHF	TGTGCCAGTAGTATAGATCTTCCGGGGTCCAATCAGCCCCAGCATTTT
-	TRBV27	TRBD2	TRBJ2-5	CASSPGLAGGGLDQETQYF	TGTGCCAGCAGTCCCGGACTAGCGGGGGGGGGTCTGGACCAAGAGACCCAGTACTTC
-	TRBV7-2	-	TRBJ1-1	CASSLALPAGRGNTEAFF	TGTGCCAGCAGCTTAGCGCTGCCCGCTGGGAGGGGGAACACTGAAGCTTTCTTT
once	TRBV11-2	TRBD1	TRBJ1-2	CASSLGGTGYGYTF	TGTGCCAGCAGCTTGGGAGGGACAGGTTATGGCTACACCTTC
-	TRBV9	TRBD2	TRBJ2-1	CASSVGASGDEQFF	TGTGCCAGCAGCGTAGGAGCTAGCGGGGATGAGCAGTTCTTC
-	TRBV7-9	-	TRBJ2-7	CASSLDISFYEQYF	TGTGCCAGCAGCTTGGACATAAGTTTCTACGAGCAGTACTTC
-	TRBV5-4	TRBD1	TRBJ1-1	CASSLQGATEAFF	TGTGCCAGCAGCTTACAGGGGGCGACTGAAGCTTTCTTT
few	TRBV5-4	TRBD1	TRBJ2-3	CASSFDRGRTDTQYF	TGTGCCAGCAGCTTCGACAGGGGGCGCACAGATACGCAGTATTTT
-	TRBV9	TRBD1	TRBJ1-2	CASSATGGAGYGYTF	TGTGCCAGCAGCGCCACAGGGGGCGCTGGCTATGGCTACACCTTC
-	TRBV19	-	TRBJ1-2	CASSDNSYGYTF	TGTGCCAGTAGTGATAACAGCTATGGCTACACCTTC
once	TRBV5-1	-	TRBJ1-6	CASSPWGGNSPLHF	TGCGCCAGCAGCCCCTGGGGGGGAAATTCACCCCTCCACTTT
-	TRBV2	TRBD1	TRBJ2-7	CASSTDRGYEQYF	TGTGCCAGCAGTACAGACAGGGGCTACGAGCAGTACTTC
-	TRBV7-8	-	TRBJ1-1	CASSLVSLNTEAFF	TGTGCCAGCAGCTTAGTCTCACTAAACACTGAAGCTTTCTTT
-	TRBV5-1	-	TRBJ2-5	CASSLVPGEKTQYF	TGCGCCAGCAGCTTGGTGCCAGGGGAAAAGACCCAGTACTTC
-	TRBV10-2	-	TRBJ1-2	CASSSTGKSEGYTF	TGCGCCAGCAGTTCTACAGGGAAAAGTGAAGGCTACACCTTC
few	TRBV11-2	TRBD2	TRBJ2-3	CASSLVASGGATDTQYF	TGTGCCAGCAGCTTAGTAGCTAGCGGGGGGGCGACAGATACGCAGTATTTT
few	TRBV4-3	-	TRBJ2-7	CASSQDLAVYEQYF	TGCGCCAGCAGCCAAGACTTGGCAGTCTACGAGCAGTACTTC
-	TRBV21-1	-	TRBJ1-2	CASSTRQGKYGYTF	TGTGCCAGCAGCACCCGACAGGGGAAGTATGGCTACACCTTC
-	TRBV4-3	-	TRBJ2-2	CASSQDYAGAVGTGELFF	TGCGCCAGCAGCCAAGATTATGCGGGGGCGGTGGGCACCGGGGAGCTGTTTTTT
-	TRBV7-2	TRBD1	TRBJ1-1	CASSLEGASTEAFF	TGTGCCAGCAGCTTAGAGGGGGCGAGCACTGAAGCTTTCTTT
-	TRBV7-3	TRBD2	TRBJ2-2	CASSSSGGNTGELFF	TGTGCCAGCAGCTCGAGCGGGGGAAACACCGGGGAGCTGTTTTTT
-	TRBV28	-	TRBJ1-1	CASSEQRNTEAFF	TGTGCCAGCAGCGAACAGAGGAACACTGAAGCTTTCTTT
few	TRBV2	-	TRBJ2-1	CASRQDEYNEQFF	TGTGCCAGCAGACAGGACGAATACAATGAGCAGTTCTTC
-	TRBV7-6	-	TRBJ1-4	CASSYTSGPNEKLFF	TGTGCCAGCAGTTATACATCGGGTCCTAATGAAAAACTGTTTTTT
-	TRBV27	-	TRBJ2-5	CASTPLKIGLPESLYF	TGTGCCAGCACCCCCCTCAAGATAGGACTCCCAGAATCGCTGTACTTC
-	TRBV4-3	TRBD1	TRBJ2-1	CASSQDRDRVNEQFF	TGCGCCAGCAGCCAAGATCGGGACAGGGTCAATGAGCAGTTCTTC
-	TRBV5-8	TRBD2	TRBJ2-1	CASSEGLAAYNEQFF	TGTGCCAGCAGCGAGGGACTAGCGGCCTACAATGAGCAGTTCTTC
few	TRBV5-6	TRBD1	TRBJ2-3	CASSPGQGISTDTQYF	TGTGCCAGCAGCCCTGGACAGGGAATAAGCACAGATACGCAGTATTTT
few	TRBV27	-	TRBJ2-7	CASSEDSNYEQYF	TGTGCCAGCAGTGAGGACTCAAACTACGAGCAGTACTTC
-	TRBV6-5	-	TRBJ2-2	CASTGSPTGELFF	TGTGCCAGCACCGGGTCACCGACCGGGGAGCTGTTTTTT
-	TRBV2	TRBD1	TRBJ2-3	CASRDRGADTQYF	TGTGCCAGCAGAGACAGGGGTGCAGATACGCAGTATTTT
-	TRBV28	-	TRBJ2-5	CASSSPGARQETQYF	TGTGCCAGCAGTTCCCCTGGGGCGAGACAAGAGACCCAGTACTTC
-	TRBV2	-	TRBJ1-2	CASSAAGDWSGYTF	TGTGCCAGCAGTGCCGCGGGGGATTGGAGTGGCTACACCTTC
-	TRBV7-6	TRBD2	TRBJ2-3	CASSPLAGVTDTQYF	TGTGCCAGCAGCCCTCTAGCGGGGGTCACAGATACGCAGTATTTT
-	TRBV9	-	TRBJ2-3	CASSVTWAIDTQYF	TGTGCCAGCAGCGTAACGTGGGCGATAGATACGCAGTATTTT
once	TRBV5-8	TRBD1	TRBJ1-1	CASSSGGMNTEAFF	TGTGCCAGCAGCTCAGGGGGCATGAACACTGAAGCTTTCTTT
-	TRBV10-3	TRBD1	TRBJ1-3	CAISDRVRGNTIYF	TGTGCCATCAGCGACAGGGTGAGAGGAAACACCATATATTTT
-	TRBV6-5	-	TRBJ1-1	CASSLEGRGAFF	TGTGCCAGCAGTTTAGAAGGGAGGGGTGCTTTCTTT
-	TRBV15	TRBD1	TRBJ1-2	CATSTKLTGVGYTF	TGTGCCACCAGCACAAAGCTCACAGGGGTTGGCTACACCTTC
-	TRBV28	-	TRBJ1-2	CASSFGQRVYYGYTF	TGTGCCAGCAGTTTTGGGCAGAGGGTTTACTATGGCTACACCTTC
once	TRBV2	-	TRBJ2-7	CASSDRNYEQYF	TGTGCCAGTTCGGACAGAAACTACGAGCAGTACTTC
few	TRBV6-5	-	TRBJ1-2	CASSYLDGKYGYTF	TGTGCCAGCAGTTACCTCGACGGGAAATATGGCTACACCTTC
-	TRBV2	TRBD1	TRBJ1-2	CASSPDRGYDGYTF	TGTGCCAGCAGTCCTGACAGGGGGTACGATGGCTACACCTTC
-	TRBV7-2	TRBD2	TRBJ2-3	CASSPGLAVSDTQYF	TGTGCCAGCAGCCCAGGACTAGCGGTCTCGGATACGCAGTATTTT
-	TRBV9	TRBD1	TRBJ2-6	CASSSGQGTGASVLTF	TGTGCCAGCAGCTCCGGACAGGGGACTGGGGCCAGCGTCCTGACTTTC
-	TRBV5-6	TRBD2	TRBJ2-3	CASSLVGASGEVTDTQYF	TGTGCCAGCAGCTTGGTCGGGGCTAGCGGGGAGGTCACAGATACGCAGTATTTT
-	TRBV19	-	TRBJ2-5	CASSTLGLNKETQYF	TGTGCCAGTAGTACACTGGGACTTAACAAAGAGACCCAGTACTTC